This TCR delta chain originates from a study of Vδ1+ human thymocytes. Regarding the study as a whole: Thymic TRG and TRD repertoires appeared highly polyclonal, with Gaussian CDR3 length distributions.

On this clone: The target antigen is unknown. Other DNA variants within this sample encode the same CDR3.

The sorted cells were CD3+ Vdelta1+ Vdelta2- thymocytes from alphabeta-depleted thymus. V was clipped by 8 bases and J by 2 bases; unmatched bases: 4. The CDR3 spans 13 residues. Germline V gene sequence: CDR1 TSWWSYY, CDR2 QGS. Sequences come from RNA converted to cDNA by reverse transcription. Pooled V-gene forward primers with one constant-region reverse primer generated the CDR3 amplicons by multiplex PCR. TCRdb redid clone calling on the multiplex PCR reads using CATT. The table records about 58,000 delta-chain clones, approximately 16% of them present only once. The receptor's source is a girl in the first two years of life who had congenital heart surgery. The chain recombines TRDV1 with TRDJ1; 8 nucleotides line up with TRDD3. Sequenced material: Vdelta1+ gamma-delta thymocytes from the thymus. Subset given: FACS-sorted CD3+ TCRalphabeta- TCRVdelta1+ TCRVdelta2- thymocytes. CDR3 bases: TGTGCTCTTCCAAACTGGGGGACCGATAAACTCATCTTT. Its protein product is CALPNWGTDKLIF.